The clone carrying this T cell receptor beta chain appeared many times. Its antigen is currently unknown. Being off target in a library aimed at alpha chains, this beta chain has a size of little meaning. A unique molecular identifier was carried by every single TCR cDNA molecule. TCRdb passed the 5' RACE reads through MiXCR, listing each CDR3 protein once. The sample lists 6,900 or so distinct CDR3 sequences, approximately 12% occurring once. CDR3 length: 18 amino acids. Trimming at V came to 2 bases and at J to 5 bases, leaving 9 bases not matched to a gene. In germline, CDR1 is SGHNT, CDR2 YYREEE (reference sequence). The data belong to a study of spatial heterogeneity in lung cancer. Study findings and constraints: The number of expanded tumor alpha and beta chains correlated with mutation number. Ubiquitous and regional expanded TCR counts mirrored ubiquitous and regional nonsynonymous mutation counts, respectively.

Time point in this sample: sample taken at primary tumor resection. Approximately 70 TRACERx patients with early, untreated non-small cell lung cancer donated samples. This chain links TRBV5-4 with TRBJ2-1; TRBD2 matches at 14 bases. This material consisted of lung tumor tissue, taken at surgery. This TCR derives from a male donor with early-stage non-small cell lung cancer. The CDR3 DNA reads TGTGCCAGCAGCTTCCCCAAGACTAGCGGGAGGGCCGACAATGAGCAGTTCTTC. Its protein is CASSFPKTSGRADNEQFF.